This T cell receptor (beta chain) was sequenced during a study of early T cells in non-severe SARS-CoV-2 infection. Study background: The study sequenced bulk RNA from unsorted whole blood, with chains unpaired. Study-level results: Database matching using VDJdb favored anti-spike CD8 responses, with private and CD4 specificities left missing.

The CDR3 covers 13 residues. CDR1 is DFQATT, CDR2 SNEGSKA, per germline (reference sequence). V lost 5 bases, J lost 7 bases, and 6 bases stayed unmatched. Molecules of cDNA were individually given unique molecular identifiers that were attached to them. MiXCR was run by TCRdb on the 5' RACE reads, yielding one entry per CDR3 protein. Of about 72,000 distinct CDR3 sequences in the sample, over 8% were seen once. This clonotype was detected ten times or more. What it binds is unknown. The receptor comes from an adult who was a healthcare worker with PCR-confirmed SARS-CoV-2 infection or an uninfected control (not recorded which). The sample consisted of whole blood. The chain links TRBV20-1 to TRBJ2-7, with 12 bases identical to TRBD1. CDR3 coding DNA: TGCAGTGCTGAGGGACAGGGGGCACGAGAGCAGTACTTC. Its translation: CSAEGQGAREQYF.